This T cell receptor (beta chain) was retrieved from a study of T cells in Graves' hyperthyroidism and ophthalmopathy. On the study more broadly: Peripheral blood draws took place at initial diagnosis, ahead of any treatment.

RNA transcripts yielded amplified TCR beta CDR3 regions. The study used the HTBI primer set for a first-round RT-PCR of the TCR CDR3. TCRdb re-derived calls from the multiplex PCR reads in MiXCR, one entry per CDR3 protein. The sample has a few hundred thousand distinct CDR3 sequences, approximately 18% seen once. This clonotype came up a few times. With 2 bases clipped from V and 6 bases from J, the junction kept 7 bases outside the gene matches. Germline-derived CDR1 and CDR2 are SGHAT and FQDESV (reference sequence). This CDR3 spans 16 amino acids. Input material: blood. The source of this sequence is a man aged 50-59 years with Graves' ophthalmopathy. The chain joins TRBV11-1 to TRBJ2-2; 9 nucleotides match TRBD1. The CDR3 nucleotides read TGTGCCAGCAGCTTACGGGGACAGGGCGGATCCGGGGAGCTGTTTTTT. Amino acid sequence: CASSLRGQGGSGELFF.